Listed below are T cell receptor beta chains from one sample, sequenced in a study of CD8+CD57+ T cells in acquired aplastic anemia. Each CDR3 protein is one row after TCRdb ran MiXCR on the reads. The sample shows fewer than 200,000 distinct CDR3 sequences, around 45% of them seen only once. Sequencing was performed on sorted CD4+, CD8+, or CD8+CD57+ T cells (not recorded which) from PBMCs. These receptors were taken from a human donor in good health. CDR3s include the opening cysteine and the closing phenylalanine or tryptophan. Each record gives: D gene, clone size, V gene, J gene, CDR3 DNA, CDR3 protein. D genes are given only for firm matches. Not all rows give a size; the values are once, few, many and, for expanded clones, a class.

D: .; size: .; V: TRBV28; J: TRBJ2-7; DNA: TGTGCCAGCGGAGGGCGGACCTACGAGCAGTACTTC; CDR3: CASGGRTYEQYF
D: .; size: many; V: TRBV14; J: TRBJ2-3; DNA: TGTGCCAGCAGCCAAGATCTTGTCGCTAATACGCAGTATTTT; CDR3: CASSQDLVANTQYF
D: TRBD1; size: .; V: TRBV10-3; J: TRBJ2-7; DNA: TGTGCCATCACCGATGAGACAGGGGCCGTCTACGAGCAGTACTTC; CDR3: CAITDETGAVYEQYF
D: .; size: many; V: TRBV5-1; J: TRBJ1-2; DNA: TGCGCCAGCAGCTTGGTAGGGGATGGCTACACCTTC; CDR3: CASSLVGDGYTF
D: TRBD1; size: few; V: TRBV5-4; J: TRBJ2-7; DNA: TGTGCCAGCAGCATTGGACAGGGGCGTGCTTACGAGCAGTACTTC; CDR3: CASSIGQGRAYEQYF
D: .; size: .; V: TRBV11-2; J: TRBJ1-4; DNA: TGTGCCAGCAGCCCAAAAGGAGGCGGATCTAATGAAAAACTGTTTTTT; CDR3: CASSPKGGGSNEKLFF
D: .; size: once; V: TRBV29-1; J: TRBJ2-5; DNA: TGCAGCGTGGGAGCAAGCGGGACCCAGTACTTC; CDR3: CSVGASGTQYF
D: .; size: .; V: TRBV29-1; J: TRBJ2-2; DNA: TGCAGCGTTGAAGTCCAAGGAAACACCGGGGAGCTGTTTTTT; CDR3: CSVEVQGNTGELFF
D: .; size: many; V: TRBV10-2; J: TRBJ2-3; DNA: TGCGCCAGCAGTGGGATAGCAGCCCCTTCAGATACGCAGTATTTT; CDR3: CASSGIAAPSDTQYF
D: TRBD1; size: many; V: TRBV6-6; J: TRBJ2-7; DNA: TGTGCCAGCAGGCGACAGGGGGCCAACGAGCAGTACTTC; CDR3: CASRRQGANEQYF
D: .; size: many; V: TRBV7-9; J: TRBJ1-3; DNA: TGTGCCAGCAGCTCCAGGGAAGGCCCTGGAAACACCATATATTTT; CDR3: CASSSREGPGNTIYF
D: .; size: many; V: TRBV11-1; J: TRBJ1-2; DNA: TGTGCCAGCAGCTTACTGGACACGGACTATGGCTACACCTTC; CDR3: CASSLLDTDYGYTF
D: .; size: .; V: TRBV5-1; J: TRBJ1-1; DNA: TGCGCCAGCAGCTCACCAGTTCAAGGGGGGCCTGAAGCTTTCTTT; CDR3: CASSSPVQGGPEAFF
D: .; size: many; V: TRBV6-1; J: TRBJ1-5; DNA: TGTGCCAGCAGAACGGAGACAGGACTCGATCAGCCCCAGCATTTT; CDR3: CASRTETGLDQPQHF
D: TRBD1; size: many; V: TRBV12-3/TRBV12-4; J: TRBJ1-1; DNA: TGTGCCAGCAGTTTGTGGACAGGGAAATTAGAAGCTTTCTTT; CDR3: CASSLWTGKLEAFF
D: .; size: .; V: TRBV10-2; J: TRBJ1-1; DNA: TGCGCCTGCAATCAGGGGATGAACACTGAAGCTTTCTTT; CDR3: CACNQGMNTEAFF
D: .; size: .; V: TRBV5-4; J: TRBJ2-3; DNA: TGTGCCAGCAGCTTCTCCGAAGATACGCAGTATTTT; CDR3: CASSFSEDTQYF
D: .; size: .; V: TRBV10-2; J: TRBJ1-2; DNA: TGCGCCAGCAAGTCCCCGGACAACGAGCCCTATGGCTACACCTTC; CDR3: CASKSPDNEPYGYTF
D: TRBD1; size: few; V: TRBV20-1; J: TRBJ1-1; DNA: TGCAGTGCTAGCGAGGGACAGGGTGACACTGAAGCTTTCTTT; CDR3: CSASEGQGDTEAFF
D: .; size: .; V: TRBV15; J: TRBJ2-2; DNA: TGTGCCACCAGCAGTACCGGGGAGCTGTTTTTT; CDR3: CATSSTGELFF
D: .; size: .; V: TRBV7-8; J: TRBJ2-3; DNA: TGTGCCGGCGGGACCGGGAGCCCCGCAGATACGCAGTATTTT; CDR3: CAGGTGSPADTQYF
D: TRBD1; size: many; V: TRBV10-2; J: TRBJ1-6; DNA: TGCGCCAGTCGACAGGGCTATAATTCACCCCTCCACTTT; CDR3: CASRQGYNSPLHF
D: .; size: many; V: TRBV19; J: TRBJ2-2; DNA: TGTGCCAGTAGTATAGGAGGGGTTACGAACACCGGGGAGCTGTTTTTT; CDR3: CASSIGGVTNTGELFF
D: .; size: few; V: TRBV7-9; J: TRBJ1-4; DNA: TGCGCCAGCAGCCAGTTTTCTGGGGAAAAACTGTTTTTT; CDR3: CASSQFSGEKLFF
D: TRBD1; size: few; V: TRBV15; J: TRBJ1-4; DNA: TGTGCCACCAGCAGAACGGGACAGCTTAATGAAAAACTGTTTTTT; CDR3: CATSRTGQLNEKLFF
D: .; size: .; V: TRBV18; J: TRBJ1-1; DNA: TGTGCCAGCTCATCGGGAGTTGAGACTGAAGCTTTCTTT; CDR3: CASSSGVETEAFF
D: TRBD2; size: many; V: TRBV19; J: TRBJ2-2; DNA: TGTGCCAGTAGTACCCGACTAGCGGTGAACACCGGGGAGCTGTTTTTT; CDR3: CASSTRLAVNTGELFF
D: .; size: many; V: TRBV10-3; J: TRBJ2-7; DNA: TGTGCCATCAGGGACCAAGTCGACACGCGGTACTTC; CDR3: CAIRDQVDTRYF
D: .; size: .; V: TRBV5-1; J: TRBJ2-3; DNA: TGCGCCAGCAGCCTCAAAGGGGGATGGCGGAGGGATACTAGCACAGATACGCAGTATTTT; CDR3: CASSLKGGWRRDTSTDTQYF
D: TRBD1; size: many; V: TRBV4-1; J: TRBJ1-1; DNA: TGCGCCAGCAGCCAACCCAGCAGGGGGGACACTGAAGCTTTCTTT; CDR3: CASSQPSRGDTEAFF
D: TRBD2; size: few; V: TRBV15; J: TRBJ2-1; DNA: TGTGCCACCAGCAGAGAAGGACTAGCGGAACCCGAGAGCGCCTACAATGAGCAGTTCTTC; CDR3: CATSREGLAEPESAYNEQFF
D: .; size: many; V: TRBV15; J: TRBJ1-4; DNA: TGTGCCACCAGCAGAGATTGGGCAGGGGTAACTAATGAAAAACTGTTTTTT; CDR3: CATSRDWAGVTNEKLFF
D: .; size: .; V: TRBV25-1; J: TRBJ2-2; DNA: TGTGCCAGCTCACCCGAGCCAGCGAACACCGGGGAGCTGTTTTTT; CDR3: CASSPEPANTGELFF
D: .; size: many; V: TRBV24-1; J: TRBJ1-2; DNA: TGTGCCACCAGTGACGAAGTGACAGGTGCCGGCTACACCTTC; CDR3: CATSDEVTGAGYTF
D: .; size: .; V: TRBV7-2; J: TRBJ1-1; DNA: TGTGCCAGCAGAGAGATTTTCGCAAACGCTGAGGCTTTCTTT; CDR3: CASREIFANAEAFF
D: .; size: few; V: TRBV2; J: TRBJ2-2; DNA: TGTGCCAGCAGCCCCGGAGGGGGCCGCGACACCGGGGAGCTGTTTTTT; CDR3: CASSPGGGRDTGELFF
D: .; size: once; V: TRBV20-1; J: TRBJ1-5; DNA: TGCAGTGCTACCAGATCCCAGGGGCTGCAGCCCCAGCATTTT; CDR3: CSATRSQGLQPQHF
D: TRBD2; size: .; V: TRBV20-1; J: TRBJ2-3; DNA: TGCAGTGCTAGAGCCGCGGGGGAAAACTCAGATACGCAGTATTTT; CDR3: CSARAAGENSDTQYF